A single sample is the source of the 3 T cell receptor beta chains below, sequenced in a study of blood T cell repertoires in COVID-19. Profiling relied on immunoSEQ multiplex PCR, and the TCRdb table lists in-frame clones only, not all of them. Among some 70,000 clones listed, around 89% were seen once. The sequenced sample was peripheral blood. These receptor sequences come from an elderly woman with active COVID-19.

The count of this clone is one. The chain links TRBV18 to TRBJ1-5; D is perhaps TRBD1 (6 bases). Germline V CDR1 and CDR2: KGHSH, LQKENI. V was clipped by 3 bases and J by 5 bases, with 11 bases between them. The CDR3 has 14 amino acids. CDR3: CASSPVRGDQPQHF. The CDR3 coding sequence is TGTGCCAGCTCACCGGTCAGGGGCGATCAGCCCCAGCATTTT.

The chain employs TRBV7-2 and TRBJ2-7; TRBD2 might be the D (6 bases). CDR1 and CDR2 from the germline V gene are SGHTA and FQGNSA. This CDR3 spans 14 amino acids. V was clipped by 7 bases and J by 7 bases, with 20 bases between them. DNA of the CDR3: TGTGCCAGCACCCTCTGGGGGGAGCGTCGGGAGCAGTACTTC. It yields the protein CASTLWGERREQYF.

The V call is TRBV6-6, the J call TRBJ1-5; TRBD1 aligns across 7 bases. V lost 5 bases and J lost 4; bases outside the gene matches: 5. The CDR3 extends over 14 amino acids. Germline V CDR1 and CDR2: MNHNY, SVGAGI (reference sequence). The DNA of the CDR3 is TGTGCCAGCAGTCAACAGGGGAAGAATCAGCCCCAGCATTTT. Translated, it gives CASSQQGKNQPQHF.